This entry is about one T cell receptor (beta chain). No antigen is known for it. TCRdb re-analysed the reads in MiXCR, keeping a single row per CDR3 protein. The sample carries some 900,000 distinct CDR3 sequences, 30% to 35% recorded once. Trimming removed 3 bases at V and 8 bases at J, with 10 bases between. The CDR3 contains 12 residues. The germline gives CDR1 SGHVS, CDR2 FNYEAQ. This sample was included in a study of T cell repertoires in cytomegalovirus infection. In the study overall: The authors used CMV epitopes that were HLA-C-restricted (recently identified) and HLA-B-restricted (well studied). Matching HLA type and CMV infection were both indicated by public TCR beta signatures.

Study findings and constraints: There were HLA-C-restricted CMV-specific TCR beta clonotypes dominating the ex vivo response.

This chain connects TRBV7-6 to TRBJ1-2; no definite D call. The sequencing used cultured CD8+ T cells from PBMCs, collected from culture after CMV antigen stimulation. The receptor's source is a human donor in good health (CMV status not recorded). Some clones in this sample may be carry-over from other donors' samples. CDR3 nucleotide sequence: TGTGCCAGCAGCTTTGGGTCGCGGGGCTACACCTTC. Protein product: CASSFGSRGYTF.